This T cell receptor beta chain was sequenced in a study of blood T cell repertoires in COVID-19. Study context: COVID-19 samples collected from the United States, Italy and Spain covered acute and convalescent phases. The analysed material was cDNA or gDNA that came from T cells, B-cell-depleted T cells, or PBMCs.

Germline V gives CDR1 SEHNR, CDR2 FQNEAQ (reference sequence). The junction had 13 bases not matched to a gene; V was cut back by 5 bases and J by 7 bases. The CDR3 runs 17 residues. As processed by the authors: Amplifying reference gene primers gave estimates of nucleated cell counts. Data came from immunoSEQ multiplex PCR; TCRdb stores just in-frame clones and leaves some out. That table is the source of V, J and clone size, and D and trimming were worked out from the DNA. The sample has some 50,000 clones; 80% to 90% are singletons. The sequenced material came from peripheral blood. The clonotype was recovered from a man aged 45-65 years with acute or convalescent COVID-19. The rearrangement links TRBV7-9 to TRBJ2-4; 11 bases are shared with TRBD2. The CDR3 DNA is TGTGCCAGCAGCCCCCAGCAAGGACTAGCGGGCCTTAACATTCAGTACTTC. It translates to CASSPQQGLAGLNIQYF.